The entry that follows covers one T cell receptor beta chain sequence. Only in-frame clones appear in the TCRdb table, and some are missing; sequencing was by immunoSEQ multiplex PCR. The table records under 15,000 clones, 80% of them present only once. The V gene lost 0 bases and the J gene lost 7 bases, with 10 bases spanning the gap. The CDR3 sequence is 13 residues long. Germline V CDR1 and CDR2: MNHEY, SVGAGI. This record belongs to a study of OX40 agonist ivuxolimab in advanced cancers. In the study overall: The dose of intravenous ivuxolimab that patients received every 2 weeks ranged from 0.01 to 10 mg/kg.

Sampling of blood occurred at baseline, cycle 4 day 1, and cycle 7 day 1. Sequences were derived from CD4+ or CD8+ T cells sorted from blood, sampled in a trial of the OX40 agonist ivuxolimab. The TCR originated in an adult with an advanced solid tumor such as melanoma, head and neck, liver or kidney cancer. J is TRBJ2-7 and V is TRBV6-5; possibly TRBD2 for D (5 bases). The CDR3 here is CASSYSRTGEQYF. The CDR3 region has the DNA TGTGCCAGCAGTTACTCTCGGACGGGGGAGCAGTACTTC.